This TCR beta chain is drawn from a study of CD8 T cells in Susac syndrome. Study-wide results and limits: There were 15 to 20 Susac-specific public clones in total CD8+ repertoires and five in CD8+ TEMRA repertoires. As the study acknowledged, the number of individuals in its TCR sequencing and HLA analysis was relatively small.

Reverse transcription used roughly 0.45 to 1 ug RNA and random hexamers. TCRdb reprocessed the immunoSEQ multiplex PCR reads via MiXCR and lists one record per CDR3 protein. In the table there are some 120,000 distinct CDR3 sequences, 90% to 95% of which are singletons. This CDR3 region has 13 residues. Germline trimming cut 7 bases from V and 4 bases from J; bases unmatched to any gene: 6. Comments on this clonotype: Its antigen is unidentified.

The sample consisted of CD8+ T cells from PBMCs. This clonotype originated in a human donor with Susac syndrome. The V gene is TRBV12-3 or TRBV12-4, the J gene TRBJ1-2; 7 bases fit TRBD1. The CDR3 DNA reads as TGTGCCAGCACCCAGGGGGTCTCCTATGGCTACACCTTC. Encoded protein: CASTQGVSYGYTF.